This T cell receptor (beta chain) was found in a study of T cell responses to AZD1222 COVID-19 vaccine. Pooling of second doses given at about 4 or about 12 weeks was done. The method was immunoSEQ multiplex PCR; TCRdb's version includes in-frame clones alone and lacks a portion of them. The sample carries about 110,000 clones, 80% to 95% recorded once. The CDR3 extends over 17 amino acids. V lost 3 bases, J lost 4 bases, and 11 bases stayed unmatched. Germline CDR1 reads SGHTA; CDR2 reads FQGNSA. Sequences were derived from peripheral blood, sampled 28 days after the second AZD1222 dose. The chain joins TRBV7-2 to TRBJ2-1, with TRBD2 identical over 8 bases. This clonotype was sampled from an adult who received the AZD1222 COVID-19 vaccine. CDR3 DNA: TGTGCCAGCAGCTTCCCTCCGGGAGCGGGAGTGTACAATGAGCAGTTCTTC. Translation gives CASSFPPGAGVYNEQFF. Full variable domain (rest looked up from reference TRBV7-2 and TRBJ2-1): GAGVSQSPSNKVTEKGKDVELRCDPISGHTALYWYRQSLGQGLEFLIYFQGNSAPDKSGLPSDRFSAERTGGSVSTLTIQRTQQEDSAVYLCASSFPPGAGVYNEQFFGPGTRLTVL.